Listed here are 27 T cell receptor beta chains from one sample, sequenced in a study of tumor and adjacent non-tumor tissue in lung cancer. Three rounds of nested PCR, following a modified ARM-PCR protocol, produced the TCRbeta library. Via MiXCR, TCRdb re-called the multiplex PCR reads, giving one row per CDR3 protein. The table has under 250,000 distinct CDR3 sequences, approximately 74% seen once. RNA was extracted from bulk tissue without any cell sorting. The specimen sequenced was lung tumor tissue. The origin of the receptors is a man in his fifties or sixties with non-small cell lung cancer.

About this clonotype: A much larger clone sits a single nucleotide away, making a read error possible. J is TRBJ2-1 and V is TRBV4-3; tentatively, D is TRBD2 (5 bases). Germline CDR1 reads LGHNA; CDR2 reads YSLEER. The CDR3 is 18 residues long. Trimming took 0 bases from V and 2 from J, leaving 17 bases between them. The CDR3 DNA follows: TGCGCCAGCAGCCAAGATCGTACCCGGGATGGGACCTACAATGAGCAGTTCTTC. It yields the protein CASSQDRTRDGTYNEQFF.

Turning to this clonotype: This may come from a read error, since a much larger clone is one base off. This likely comes from a read error, as the CDR3 has no conserved phenylalanine or tryptophan at its end. V and J are TRBV4-1 and TRBJ1-1; 8 bases align to TRBD1. The CDR3 extends over 15 amino acids. J lost 4 bases, V lost 4 bases, and 8 bases had no gene match. Germline CDR1 reads MGHRA; CDR2 reads YSYEKL. CDR3: CASSPRGQGATEAFL. In DNA form, the CDR3 reads TGCGCCAGCAGCCCCCGAGGACAGGGAGCCACTGAAGCTTTCCTT.

The chain uses TRBV13 and TRBJ2-3; 9 bases match TRBD2. CDR1 is PRHDT, CDR2 FYEKMQ, per germline (reference sequence). The junction had 13 bases not matched to a gene; V was cut back by 4 bases and J by 5 bases. The CDR3 totals 17 residues. CDR3 residues: CASSSGSGSLNIDTQYF. The CDR3 DNA is TGTGCCAGCAGCTCAGGTAGCGGGAGCTTAAACATAGATACGCAGTATTTT.

Of note for this clonotype: Relative to the germline gene, one junction end is altered; a read error may explain this. This chain joins TRBV5-1 and TRBJ2-1, with 8 bases aligning to TRBD1. This CDR3 has 14 amino acids. Per germline, CDR1 SGHRS and CDR2 YFSETQ. The CDR3 protein is CASSLQGESNELIF. In DNA, the CDR3 is TGCGCCAGCAGCTTACAGGGGGAAAGTAATGAGCTGATCTTC.

As concerns this clonotype: With a much larger clone just one base away, this may be a read error. The chain recombines TRBV20-1 with TRBJ1-6; unclear D gene. Germline CDR1 reads DFQATT; CDR2 reads SNEGSKA (reference sequence). Trimming pared 1 base from V and 11 bases from J, leaving 12 bases between. The CDR3 is 13 residues long. In DNA form, the CDR3 reads TGCAGTGCTAGAGGGGGTTTGGATCCACCCCTCCACTTT. Translated: CSARGGLDPPLHF.

This clonotype was counted many times. This chain joins TRBV28 and TRBJ1-5; D gene uncertain. CDR3 size: 14 residues. Germline V lookup: CDR1 MDHEN, CDR2 SYDVKM. Trimming stripped 6 bases from V and 0 bases from J, with 9 bases between. This chain's CDR3 is CASSLLDSNQPQHF. The DNA of the CDR3 is TGTGCCAGCAGCCTTTTAGATAGCAATCAGCCCCAGCATTTT.

This clonotype came up many times. The gene calls are TRBV11-1 and TRBJ2-7, with 7 bases matching TRBD1. Trimming took 5 bases from V and 6 from J; bases not matched to a gene: 10. CDR1 and CDR2 (germline): SGHAT, FQDESV (reference sequence). The CDR3 extends over 14 amino acids. DNA for the CDR3: TGTGCCAGCAGCGACCGGGACAGTAGTTTCGAGCAGTACTTC. This sequence encodes CASSDRDSSFEQYF.

Notes on this clonotype: At one end the junction does not follow the germline gene, possibly because of a read error. The chain uses TRBV20-1 and TRBJ1-6, with unresolved D. Germline V gene sequence: CDR1 DFQATT, CDR2 SNEGSKA (reference sequence). The CDR3 spans 16 residues. The CDR3 nucleotides read TGCAGTCCTAGATCCGACCGGAACAGCTATAATTCACCCCTCCACTTT. This encodes CSPRSDRNSYNSPLHF.

This clonotype has at least ten counts. The V and J genes are TRBV5-6 and TRBJ1-2; no clear D. The germline gives CDR1 SGHDT, CDR2 YYEEEE. This CDR3 spans 13 amino acids. V lost 0 bases and J 4 bases, leaving 7 bases between the germline ends. For the CDR3, the DNA is TGTGCCAGCAGCTTGGGGAGAGCCTATGGCTACACCTTC. Its translation: CASSLGRAYGYTF. Full variable domain (missing parts from reference TRBV5-6 and TRBJ1-2): DAGVTQSPTHLIKTRGQQVTLRCSPKSGHDTVSWYQQALGQGPQFIFQYYEEEERQRGNFPDRFSGHQFPNYSSELNVNALLLGDSALYLCASSLGRAYGYTFGSGTRLTVV.

This clonotype was found once. A much larger clone sits a single nucleotide away, making a read error possible. The genes are TRBV20-1 and TRBJ2-1, with TRBD2 matching over 10 bases. V lost 5 bases to trimming and J lost 4 bases; unmatched junction nucleotides: 8. Germline CDR1 DFQATT, CDR2 SNEGSKA (reference sequence). This CDR3 is built from 15 residues. CDR3 sequence: CSAPLAGVEYNEQFF. For the CDR3, the DNA is TGCAGTGCTCCTCTAGCGGGAGTGGAGTACAATGAGCAGTTCTTC.

The chain is built from TRBV12-5 and TRBJ2-3; D might be TRBD2 (6 bases). V was pared by 4 bases and J by 0 bases, with 14 bases between. Germline V gives CDR1 LGHNT, CDR2 FRNRAP. This CDR3 contains 16 residues. The CDR3, as DNA: TGTGCTAGTGGTTCGGGGGTCACGGACAGCACAGATACGCAGTATTTT. This translates into CASGSGVTDSTDTQYF.

This clonotype came up a few times. A much larger clone differs from this one at a single base, so this may be a read error. V gene TRBV20-1 combines with J gene TRBJ2-1, with 9 bases lining up with TRBD2. Looked up from germline, CDR1 is DFQATT and CDR2 is SNEGSKA (reference sequence). This CDR3 is built from 15 residues. The DNA of the CDR3 is TGCAGTGCTATCATAGCGGGAGTCTCCTACAATGAGCAGTTATTC. Its translation: CSAIIAGVSYNEQLF.

The CDR3 spells CACGYALGDTEAFF. In nucleotides, the CDR3 is TGTGCCTGCGGTTACGCTCTAGGGGACACTGAAGCTTTCTTT. The chain couples TRBV6-2 or TRBV6-3 to TRBJ1-1, with a weak D call TRBD1 (5 bases). Germline V gene sequence: CDR1 MNHEY, CDR2 SVGEGT. This CDR3 has 14 amino acids. Trimming took off 11 bases at V and 3 bases at J, with 19 bases between the two ends.

This clonotype was recorded a few times. The gene calls are TRBV28 and TRBJ2-5; 7 positions match TRBD1. The V gene's germline CDR1 is MDHEN and CDR2 SYDVKM. V dropped 2 bases and J dropped 6; count of bases not matched to a gene: 9. The CDR3 covers 15 residues. The CDR3 bases are TGTGCCAGCAGTTTACCCTCGACAGGGAAAAAGACCCAGTACTTC. Its translation is CASSLPSTGKKTQYF.

A word on this clonotype: A read error may explain this, as a much larger clone is one base away. This chain joins TRBV29-1 and TRBJ1-2; weak D call: TRBD1 (5 bases). Germline CDR1 is SQVTM and CDR2 is ANQGSEA. Trimming removed 6 bases at V and 1 base at J, with 15 bases between. CDR3 size: 14 residues. Here the CDR3 reads CSVLPTGINYGYTF. In DNA form, the CDR3 reads TGCAGCGTCCTCCCCACAGGTATTAACTATGGCTACACCTTC.

Concerning this clonotype itself: One end of the junction does not line up with germline, which may come from a read error. This chain joins TRBV11-2 and TRBJ1-4; D not certain. CDR1 is SGHAT and CDR2 is FQNNGV in the germline V gene. The CDR3 has 16 amino acids. CDR3 DNA sequence: TGTGCTAGCAGCCCCGGACGAGGAACTGGAGGTGAAAAACTGTTTTTT. This sequence encodes CASSPGRGTGGEKLFF.

The chain carries TRBV20-1 and TRBJ2-7, with a tentative D call TRBD1 (5 bases). Between the trimmed V and J ends, which lost 6 bases and 1 base, there was a span of 16 bases. Germline V gene lookup returns CDR1 DFQATT and CDR2 SNEGSKA (reference sequence). The CDR3 sequence is 14 residues long. This chain's CDR3 is CSAGQGSQSYEQYF. The CDR3 DNA reads as TGCAGTGCCGGACAAGGAAGTCAATCCTACGAGCAGTACTTC.

This clonotype has only one observation. V is TRBV4-2 and J is TRBJ1-4; TRBD1 agrees at 7 bases. CDR1 and CDR2 from the germline V gene are LGHNA and YNFKEQ. The CDR3 is made up of 15 amino acids. V shed 4 bases and J 3 bases; nucleotides not matched to a gene: 5. CDR3 coding DNA: TGTGCCAGCAGCCCCTGGGACAGCTCTAATGAAAAACTGTTTTTT. Encoded protein: CASSPWDSSNEKLFF.

This chain uses TRBV28 with TRBJ1-2; 7 bases fit TRBD1. This CDR3 has 15 amino acids. V dropped 4 bases and J dropped 8; count of bases not matched to a gene: 13. The V gene's germline CDR1 is MDHEN and CDR2 SYDVKM. CDR3: CASSSPLGRGQGYTF. The CDR3 nucleotides read TGTGCCAGCAGTTCCCCTCTTGGAAGGGGGCAGGGCTACACCTTC.

This clonotype has only one observation. This may be a read error, as it is one base from a much larger clone. V usage is TRBV20-1 and J usage is TRBJ2-3; D is tentatively TRBD1 or TRBD2 (5 bases each). The CDR3 has 15 amino acids. The germline CDR1 and CDR2 sequences are DFQATT and SNEGSKA (reference sequence). The CDR3 is CRARDVGVGTDTQYF. CDR3 nucleotides: TGCAGAGCTAGAGATGTGGGGGTGGGCACAGATACGCAGTATTTT.

About this clonotype itself: The final CDR3 position lacks the conserved phenylalanine or tryptophan, pointing to a likely read error. The V call is TRBV11-2, the J call TRBJ2-5; TRBD2 aligns across 7 bases. The V gene's germline CDR1 is SGHAT and CDR2 FQNNGV. The CDR3 totals 16 residues. V shed 4 bases, J shed 5 bases, and the junction held 13 bases outside the gene matches. Written as DNA, the CDR3 is TGTGCCAGCAGCTCCACAATGGGGGGGTCAAGGGAGACCCAGTACTTA. Protein sequence: CASSSTMGGSRETQYL.

The chain carries TRBV6-1 and TRBJ2-1, with 8 bases lining up with TRBD2. This CDR3 contains 16 residues. The V gene end was trimmed by 5 bases and the J gene end by 9 bases; junction bases not matched to a gene: 15. Germline V gene data show CDR1 as MNHNS and CDR2 as SASEGT. The CDR3 coding sequence is TGTGCCAGCAGTTATAGCTTAGCGGGATTGGGCAGTGAGCAGTTCTTC. It is translated as CASSYSLAGLGSEQFF.

This clonotype was detected ten times or more. The gene calls are TRBV29-1 and TRBJ1-1; 10 positions match TRBD1. The CDR3 runs 13 residues. Unmatched junction bases numbered 1, after V lost 4 bases and J lost 2 bases. The germline gives CDR1 SQVTM, CDR2 ANQGSEA. The chain's CDR3 is CSVGDRGNTEAFF. The CDR3 region has the DNA TGCAGCGTTGGGGACAGGGGAAACACTGAAGCTTTCTTT.

A word on this clonotype: One junction end disagrees with the germline gene, perhaps due to a read error. This chain connects TRBV20-1 to TRBJ2-2, with D possibly matching TRBD2 (5 bases). There are 13 residues in the CDR3. Germline lookup yields CDR1 DFQATT and CDR2 SNEGSKA (reference sequence). CDR3: CSALGYTTGDLFF. The CDR3 coding sequence is TGCAGTGCTCTAGGGTATACCACCGGGGATCTGTTTTTT.

Worth noting for this clonotype: Mismatch with germline at one junction end may stem from a read error. The rearrangement uses TRBV5-5 and TRBJ2-6; D unresolved. CDR1 and CDR2 (germline): SGHKS, YYEKEE (reference sequence). The CDR3 loop spans 17 amino acids. The CDR3 reads CACSFARNRAGGNVLTF. The CDR3 DNA follows: TGTGCCTGCAGCTTTGCCCGGAATAGGGCCGGTGGCAACGTCCTGACTTTC. Using reference TRBV5-5 and TRBJ2-6 for the parts outside the CDR3, the full variable domain is DAGVTQSPTHLIKTRGQQVTLRCSPISGHKSVSWYQQVLGQGPQFIFQYYEKEERGRGNFPDRFSARQFPNYSSELNVNALLLGDSALYLCACSFARNRAGGNVLTFGAGSRLTVL.

With respect to this clonotype: A junction end diverges from the germline sequence, so it may reflect a read error. The V gene is TRBV7-8, the J gene TRBJ1-4; 9 nucleotides match TRBD1. CDR1 is SGHVS and CDR2 is FQNEAQ in the germline V gene. CDR3 length: 13 amino acids. CDR3 sequence: CASSLDRGEKLYF. In DNA, the CDR3 is TGTGCCAGCAGTTTGGACAGGGGTGAAAAACTGTATTTT.

Concerning this clonotype itself: An end of the junction differs from the germline gene, which may be a read error. The genes are TRBV6-5 and TRBJ2-3; no firm D call. CDR3 length equals 15 residues. Germline-derived CDR1 and CDR2 are MNHEY and SVGAGI. CDR3 loop: CAGSYSNQVSYTHYF. In DNA form, the CDR3 reads TGTGCCGGCAGTTACTCGAACCAGGTCTCCTATACGCATTATTTT.